The source of this TCR beta chain is a study of OX40 agonist ivuxolimab in advanced cancers. About the research overall: Two cutaneous melanoma patients and one hepatocellular carcinoma patient, three in all, had partial responses.

With 4 bases clipped from V and 5 bases from J, the junction kept 8 bases outside the gene matches. The CDR3 has 14 residues. Overall study results and limits: Some nonresponders likewise displayed low normalized T-cell clonal expansion. Individuals who were partial responders at 0.1-3.0 mg/kg had clonal expansion that ranked among the lowest. Doses of 0.1 to 3.0 mg/kg were accompanied by clonal expansion of CD4+ and CD8+ blood T cells by week 6.

TCRdb keeps only in-frame clones here, not all; method: immunoSEQ multiplex PCR. The table lists roughly 47,000 clones, roughly 90% of them singletons. Details on this clone: Its antigen is unidentified.

Sample: CD4+ or CD8+ T cells sorted from blood, taken in a trial of the OX40 agonist ivuxolimab. This chain joins TRBV5-3 and TRBJ1-1; TRBD1 aligns across 7 bases. TRBV5-3 is recorded as an ORF, its role being uncertain. The origin of this receptor is an adult with an advanced solid tumor such as melanoma, head and neck, liver or kidney cancer. CDR3 bases: TGTGCCAGAAGCCCTCCGGACAGGTGGACTGAAGCTTTCTTT. Its translation is CARSPPDRWTEAFF.